What follows describes a single TCR beta chain. Its antigen remains unidentified. The sample is drawn from a study of cytomegalovirus exposure and HLA in healthy donors. Use of 60 Vbeta and 13 Jbeta primers characterized the PCR. Using immunoSEQ multiplex PCR, the repertoire was profiled, and TCRdb retains in-frame clones only, with some absent. The repertoire has 95,000 to 150,000 clones, roughly 18% of them found once; the top ten carry about 3.1%. Study outcomes and limitations: Highly shared sequence variants in one cluster were likely a sequencing artifact.

CDR3 length: 14 amino acids. The germline V gene encodes CDR1 SGHTA and CDR2 FQGNSA. Trimming cost V 2 bases and J 11 bases, with 18 bases left between them. V gene TRBV7-2 combines with J gene TRBJ1-1; no definite D call. This clonotype was sampled from a female donor in good health and CMV-seropositive. The sample consisted of PBMCs. The CDR3 region is CASSLLSFGVGAFF. DNA for the CDR3: TGTGCCAGCAGCTTATTGTCTTTCGGGGTAGGGGCTTTCTTT.